The clone carrying this TCR beta chain was observed a few times. Its antigen is undetermined. Allogeneic regulatory or mature dendritic cells were co-cultured for 4 to 6 days with CFSE-labeled sorted T cells at 1:10. CD4+ or CD8+ T cells were sorted as naive CD45RA+ or memory CD45RO+. The sample comes from a study of regulatory dendritic cells for organ transplantation. For the study at large: Regulatory dendritic cells came from monocytes given vitamin D3 and IL-10. The study's findings and limits: Memory CD8+ T cells were the most oligoclonal; naive cells were highly diverse. Regulatory dendritic cells appeared to expand memory CD8+ clones less than mature ones.

Data came from immunoSEQ multiplex PCR; TCRdb stores just in-frame clones and leaves some out. The sample shows 7,500 to 8,500 clones, less than 75% of them seen only once. The germline V and J ends were trimmed by 5 bases and 4 bases, with 11 bases remaining between them. CDR3 length: 13 residues. The germline V gene has CDR1 SGHAT and CDR2 FQNNGV. This chain connects TRBV11-2 to TRBJ1-1; D possibly corresponds to TRBD1 (5 bases). This TCR derives from a human donor in good health. The material sequenced was memory CD4+ T cells from blood cultured with dendritic cells. The subset is: CD45RO+ memory T cells. The CDR3 is CASSLTRGTEAFF. The CDR3 nucleotides read TGTGCCAGCAGCCTTACAAGGGGCACTGAAGCTTTCTTT.